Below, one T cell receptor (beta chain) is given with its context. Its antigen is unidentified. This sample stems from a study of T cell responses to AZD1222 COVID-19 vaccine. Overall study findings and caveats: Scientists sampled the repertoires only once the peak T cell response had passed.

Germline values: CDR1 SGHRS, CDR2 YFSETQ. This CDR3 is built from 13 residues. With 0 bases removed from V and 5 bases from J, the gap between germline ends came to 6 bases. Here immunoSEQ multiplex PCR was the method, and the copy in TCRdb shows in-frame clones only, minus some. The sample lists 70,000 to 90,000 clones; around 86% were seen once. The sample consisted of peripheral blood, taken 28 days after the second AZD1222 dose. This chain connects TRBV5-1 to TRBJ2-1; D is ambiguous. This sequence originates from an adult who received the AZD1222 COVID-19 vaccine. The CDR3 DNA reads TGCGCCAGCAGCTTGGCTTGGAACAATGAGCAGTTCTTC. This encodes CASSLAWNNEQFF.